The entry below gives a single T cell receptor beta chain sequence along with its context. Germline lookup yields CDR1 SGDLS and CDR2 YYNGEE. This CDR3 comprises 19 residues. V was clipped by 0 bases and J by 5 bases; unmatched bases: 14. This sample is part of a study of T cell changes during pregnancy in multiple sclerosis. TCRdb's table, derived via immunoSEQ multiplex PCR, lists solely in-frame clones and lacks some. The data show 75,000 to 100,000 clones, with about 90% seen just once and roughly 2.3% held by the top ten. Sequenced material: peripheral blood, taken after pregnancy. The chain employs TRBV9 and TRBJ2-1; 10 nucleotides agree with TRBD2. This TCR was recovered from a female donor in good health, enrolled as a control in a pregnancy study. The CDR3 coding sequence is TGTGCCAGCAGCGTAGCGAGTTGGAGCGGGGGGGCCAGGGACAATGAGCAGTTCTTC. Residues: CASSVASWSGGARDNEQFF.